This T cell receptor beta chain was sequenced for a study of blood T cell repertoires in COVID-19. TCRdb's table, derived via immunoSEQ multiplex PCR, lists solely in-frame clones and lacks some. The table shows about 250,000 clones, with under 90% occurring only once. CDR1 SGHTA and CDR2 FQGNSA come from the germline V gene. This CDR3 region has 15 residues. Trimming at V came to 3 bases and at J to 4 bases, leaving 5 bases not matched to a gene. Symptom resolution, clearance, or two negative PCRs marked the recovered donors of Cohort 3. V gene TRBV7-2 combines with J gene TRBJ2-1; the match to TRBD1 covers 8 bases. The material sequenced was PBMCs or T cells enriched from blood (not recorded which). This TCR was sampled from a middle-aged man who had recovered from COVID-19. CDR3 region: CASSFDRGPYNEQFF. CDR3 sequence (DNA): TGTGCCAGCAGCTTCGACAGGGGCCCGTACAATGAGCAGTTCTTC.